The 19 T cell receptor beta chains listed next were all sequenced from one sample in a study of Ad26.COV2.S vaccination and SARS-CoV-2 variants. Treatment denoted: approximately 18 received Ad26.COV2.S at low or high dose, single or two shots; about 5 received placebo; per-sample allocation not given. Sampling was done on day 63 after the first vaccine or placebo injection. TCRdb's copy holds only in-frame clones and misses some; the assay was immunoSEQ multiplex PCR. The sample holds over 200,000 clones, approximately 90% seen once. Here the sequenced sample was peripheral blood, taken in a trial of Ad26.COV2.S vaccine versus placebo. These TCRs come from a person aged 18 to 65 who received the Ad26.COV2.S COVID-19 vaccine or a placebo.

This clone was recorded once. The chain uses TRBV28 and TRBJ1-3; the match to TRBD1 covers 10 bases. Germline trimming cut 5 bases from V and 4 bases from J; bases unmatched to any gene: 14. Germline V lookup: CDR1 MDHEN, CDR2 SYDVKM. This CDR3 comprises 18 residues. The CDR3 coding sequence is TGTGCCAGCAGTCCCCCCGGGACAGGGGCCCCGGGGGGAAACACCATATATTTT. Its translation: CASSPPGTGAPGGNTIYF.

CDR3 nucleotide sequence: TGCGCCAGCAGCCAAGAATCCCCTAGCGCCGTAAGCTCCTACGAGCAGTACTTC. As protein: CASSQESPSAVSSYEQYF. The chain combines TRBV4-3 with TRBJ2-7; maybe TRBD2 (6 bases). This CDR3 is 18 amino acids long. The germline V and J ends were trimmed by 0 bases and 0 bases, with 18 bases remaining between them. CDR1 is LGHNA, CDR2 YSLEER, per germline.

The sample holds one count of this clone. This sequence joins TRBV9 and TRBJ2-2; 8 bases are a match to TRBD1. The CDR3 has 14 residues. V was pared by 4 bases and J by 4 bases, with 3 bases of the junction left unmatched. Germline values: CDR1 SGDLS, CDR2 YYNGEE. The CDR3 DNA reads as TGTGCCAGCAGCATTACAGGGGGCACCGGGGAGCTGTTTTTT. Protein sequence: CASSITGGTGELFF. Full variable domain (missing parts from reference TRBV9 and TRBJ2-2): DSGVTQTPKHLITATGQRVTLRCSPRSGDLSVYWYQQSLDQGLQFLIQYYNGEERAKGNILERFSAQQFPDLHSELNLSSLELGDSALYFCASSITGGTGELFFGEGSRLTVL.

J is TRBJ1-3 and V is TRBV11-2; D is uncertain. With 1 base removed from V and 0 bases from J, the gap between germline ends came to 19 bases. The CDR3 consists of 19 residues. Germline CDR1 reads SGHAT; CDR2 reads FQNNGV. CDR3 sequence: CASSLAFRRQPSSGNTIYF. The CDR3 DNA follows: TGTGCCAGCAGCTTAGCCTTTCGGCGTCAGCCGAGCTCTGGAAACACCATATATTTT.

There are a few counts of this clone. V is TRBV4-3 and J is TRBJ1-6; D gene unclear. The CDR3 consists of 15 residues. Germline CDR1 LGHNA, CDR2 YSLEER. Trimming shortened V by 1 base and J by 9 bases, and 13 bases separated the two germline ends. CDR3: CASSQVGRVGSPLHF. DNA for the CDR3: TGCGCCAGCAGCCAAGTTGGAAGGGTCGGTTCACCCCTCCACTTT.

This rearrangement joins TRBV24-1 to TRBJ2-3, with 8 bases aligning to TRBD1. The ends lost 6 bases at V and 3 bases at J; junction bases unmatched: 4. This CDR3 has 14 amino acids. Germline V CDR1 and CDR2: KGHDR, SFDVKD. The CDR3 here is CATSQGAMTDTQYF. The CDR3 region has the DNA TGTGCCACCAGTCAGGGGGCCATGACAGATACGCAGTATTTT.

The chain combines TRBV11-2 with TRBJ1-3; tentatively, D is TRBD1 (5 bases). CDR1 SGHAT and CDR2 FQNNGV come from the germline V gene. The CDR3 contains 16 residues. V gave up 5 bases and J gave up 7 bases, with 21 bases separating them. CDR3 DNA sequence: TGTGCCAGCAGCCCATTTTTACCGACAGTGGTGAACACCATATATTTT. The encoded protein is CASSPFLPTVVNTIYF.

In this sample, this clone turned up once. The chain uses TRBV29-1 and TRBJ2-1; D perhaps matches TRBD2 (5 bases). Trimming removed 1 base at V and 9 bases at J, with 22 bases between. CDR1 is SQVTM, CDR2 ANQGSEA, per germline. The CDR3 contains 16 residues. CDR3 nucleotides: TGCAGCGTTGAAGGGTGGCCCGGTGGGAGAGCAGGTGAGCAGTTCTTC. This sequence encodes CSVEGWPGGRAGEQFF.

The chain joins TRBV3-1 (or the pseudogene TRBV3-2) to TRBJ1-4; possibly TRBD1 for D (5 bases). V lost 1 base and J lost 4, with 10 bases in between. The germline CDR1 and CDR2 sequences are LGHDT and YNNKEL (reference sequence). The CDR3 runs to 15 residues. This CDR3 reads CASSQGGTNNEKLFF. In nucleotides, the CDR3 is TGTGCCAGCAGCCAAGGTGGGACGAATAATGAAAAACTGTTTTTT.

This chain joins TRBV28 and TRBJ2-3; TRBD2 agrees at 9 bases. This CDR3 has 17 amino acids. Germline CDR1 and CDR2: MDHEN and SYDVKM. After removal of 2 bases from V and 0 bases from J, the junction contained 6 bases not matched to a gene. CDR3 loop: CASSLSGRLPSTDTQYF. CDR3 sequence (DNA): TGTGCCAGCAGTTTAAGCGGGAGGTTACCTAGCACAGATACGCAGTATTTT. Full variable domain (rest looked up from reference TRBV28 and TRBJ2-3): DVKVTQSSRYLVKRTGEKVFLECVQDMDHENMFWYRQDPGLGLRLIYFSYDVKMKEKGDIPEGYSVSREKKERFSLILESASTNQTSMYLCASSLSGRLPSTDTQYFGPGTRLTVL.

The chain joins TRBV5-6 to TRBJ1-4; D not resolved. CDR1 and CDR2 from the germline V gene are SGHDT and YYEEEE. V was shortened by 1 base and J by 8 bases, with 9 bases between the two germline ends. This CDR3 has 13 amino acids. The CDR3 loop is CASSLLAREKLFF. CDR3 DNA sequence: TGTGCCAGCAGCTTGTTGGCTCGGGAAAAACTGTTTTTT.

This chain uses TRBV3-1 (or the pseudogene TRBV3-2) with TRBJ2-5, with 9 bases lining up with TRBD2. Germline values: CDR1 LGHDT, CDR2 YNNKEL (reference sequence). This CDR3 is built from 17 residues. Germline trimming cut 0 bases from V and 7 bases from J; bases unmatched to any gene: 12. This chain's CDR3 is CASSQDPERGARGTQYF. DNA for the CDR3: TGTGCCAGCAGCCAAGACCCAGAGCGGGGGGCTAGGGGGACCCAGTACTTC.

The genes are TRBV28 and TRBJ1-2; D is unclear. The CDR3 length is 13 residues. Per the germline V gene, CDR1 is MDHEN and CDR2 is SYDVKM. Trimming took 1 base from V and 8 from J, leaving 11 bases between them. Here the CDR3 reads CASSLSGEVGYTF. CDR3 bases: TGTGCCAGCAGTTTATCCGGGGAAGTAGGCTACACCTTC.

In DNA, the CDR3 is TGTGCCTGGAAACGGGGGGCCGGGGAGCTGTTTTTT. This translates into CAWKRGAGELFF. V is TRBV30 and J is TRBJ2-2; 7 bases align to TRBD2. V was pared by 4 bases and J by 6 bases, with 2 bases of the junction left unmatched. The V gene's germline CDR1 is GTSNPN and CDR2 SVGIG (reference sequence). CDR3 length: 12 residues. Complete variable domain (other parts from reference TRBV30 and TRBJ2-2): SQTIHQWPATLVQPVGSPLSLECTVEGTSNPNLYWYRQAAGRGLQLLFYSVGIGQISSEVPQNLSASRPQDRQFILSSKKLLLSDSGFYLCAWKRGAGELFFGEGSRLTVL.

The rearrangement uses TRBV11-2 and TRBJ1-1; 7 bases agree with TRBD1. With 2 bases clipped from V and 3 bases from J, the junction kept 6 bases outside the gene matches. The CDR3 has 15 amino acids. Germline V gene sequence: CDR1 SGHAT, CDR2 FQNNGV. The CDR3 reads CASSLTGDGDTEAFF. In DNA form, the CDR3 reads TGTGCCAGCAGCTTAACAGGGGACGGAGACACTGAAGCTTTCTTT.

The chain couples TRBV7-2 to TRBJ2-7, with TRBD1 identical over 11 bases. This CDR3 has 16 residues. Germline trimming cut 2 bases from V and 3 bases from J; bases unmatched to any gene: 6. The germline V gene encodes CDR1 SGHTA and CDR2 FQGNSA. The CDR3 sequence is CASSLSWDRGIYEQYF. The CDR3 region has the DNA TGTGCCAGCAGCTTAAGCTGGGACAGGGGGATCTACGAGCAGTACTTC.

The chain's CDR3 is CASSQDIAAVIAFF. The CDR3 nucleotides are TGTGCCAGCAGCCAAGATATCGCAGCCGTGATAGCTTTCTTT. This chain uses TRBV3-1 (or the pseudogene TRBV3-2) with TRBJ1-1; unclear D gene. The V gene's germline CDR1 is LGHDT and CDR2 YNNKEL (reference sequence). The CDR3 runs 14 residues. V lost 0 bases to trimming and J lost 10 bases, with 15 bases between them.

J is TRBJ2-2 and V is TRBV9, with D possibly matching TRBD2 (6 bases). Germline CDR1 and CDR2: SGDLS and YYNGEE. The V end lost 4 bases, the J end lost 5 bases, and 15 bases lay between the germline ends. The CDR3 extends over 15 amino acids. CDR3 sequence: CASSRRSGETGELFF. The CDR3 nucleotides are TGTGCCAGCAGCCGACGTTCGGGAGAGACCGGGGAGCTGTTTTTT. Drawing the rest from reference TRBV9 and TRBJ2-2, the complete variable domain is DSGVTQTPKHLITATGQRVTLRCSPRSGDLSVYWYQQSLDQGLQFLIQYYNGEERAKGNILERFSAQQFPDLHSELNLSSLELGDSALYFCASSRRSGETGELFFGEGSRLTVL.

This clone has more than one count but fewer than ten. V is TRBV7-9 and J is TRBJ1-2; TRBD1 is a possible D gene (6 bases). This CDR3 region has 14 residues. Germline V CDR1 and CDR2: SEHNR, FQNEAQ (reference sequence). Trimming removed 5 bases at V and 1 base at J, with 11 bases between. CDR3 region: CASSQDSFNYGYTF. In DNA, the CDR3 is TGTGCCAGCAGCCAGGACAGCTTTAACTATGGCTACACCTTC. Full variable domain (outside the CDR3, taken from reference TRBV7-9 and TRBJ1-2): DTGVSQNPRHKITKRGQNVTFRCDPISEHNRLYWYRQTLGQGPEFLTYFQNEAQLEKSRLLSDRFSAERPKGSFSTLEIQRTEQGDSAMYLCASSQDSFNYGYTFGSGTRLTVV.